The 28 T cell receptor beta chains below were found in one sample sequenced in a study of blood T cell repertoires in COVID-19. Using immunoSEQ multiplex PCR, the repertoire was profiled, and TCRdb retains in-frame clones only, with some absent. The sample holds 350,000 to 450,000 clones, 75% to 90% seen once. The sequencing input was PBMCs or T cells enriched from blood (not recorded which). These receptors all stem from a man aged 25 to 40 who had recovered from COVID-19.

This rearrangement joins TRBV19 to TRBJ1-2, with D uncertain. V was clipped by 6 bases and J by 8 bases, with 19 bases between them. This CDR3 is 14 amino acids long. Germline V gene lookup returns CDR1 LNHDA and CDR2 SQIVND (reference sequence). CDR3 sequence: CASRGPGEGPGYTF. The CDR3 DNA is TGTGCCAGTAGGGGTCCCGGGGAGGGCCCAGGCTACACCTTC.

The DNA for the CDR3 is TGTGCCAGCAGCCAAGAGTGGCGGGAGAACACCGGGGAGCTGTTTTTT. This gives the protein CASSQEWRENTGELFF. The rearrangement links TRBV3-1 (or the pseudogene TRBV3-2) to TRBJ2-2; D might be TRBD2 (6 bases). V lost 0 bases to trimming and J lost 1 base, with 9 bases between them. Germline CDR1 is LGHDT and CDR2 is YNNKEL (reference sequence). The CDR3 length is 16 residues.

The chain links TRBV5-4 to TRBJ2-7; 9 bases are shared with TRBD1. This CDR3 spans 16 amino acids. Per the germline V gene, CDR1 is SGHNT and CDR2 is YYREEE (reference sequence). The junction had 8 bases not matched to a gene; V was cut back by 4 bases and J by 0 bases. In DNA, the CDR3 is TGTGCCAGCAGCCCCACCCGGGACAGGGCCTCCTACGAGCAGTACTTC. Protein sequence: CASSPTRDRASYEQYF.

The rearrangement joins TRBV5-4 to TRBJ1-6; D remains unclear. The CDR3 sequence is 14 residues long. Germline V CDR1 and CDR2: SGHNT, YYREEE (reference sequence). V was trimmed by 1 base and J by 5 bases, leaving 7 bases between them. DNA for the CDR3: TGTGCCAGCAGCTTGACAGCCAATAATTCACCCCTCCACTTT. Protein: CASSLTANNSPLHF. The full variable domain, in which reference TRBV5-4 and TRBJ1-6 provide the parts outside the CDR3, is ETGVTQSPTHLIKTRGQQVTLRCSSQSGHNTVSWYQQALGQGPQFIFQYYREEENGRGNFPPRFSGLQFPNYSSELNVNALELDDSALYLCASSLTANNSPLHFGNGTRLTVT.

V usage is TRBV5-1 and J usage is TRBJ2-2; 7 bases align to TRBD1. V dropped 3 bases and J dropped 2; count of bases not matched to a gene: 10. The CDR3 sequence is 17 residues long. Germline CDR1 and CDR2: SGHRS and YFSETQ. The CDR3 region has the DNA TGCGCCAGCAGCTCGAAATCAGGGGGTAGTAACACCGGGGAGCTGTTTTTT. Protein sequence: CASSSKSGGSNTGELFF.

This clone was seen only once. V is TRBV21-1 and J is TRBJ1-5; the listed D gene, TRBD1, was not tested against the DNA. TRBV21-1 is flagged as a pseudogene. This CDR3 region has 17 residues. The CDR3 coding sequence is TGTGCCAGCAGCAAAGAGGAGAGAGGGACAGGTCATCAGCCCCAGCATTTT. Residues: CASSKEERGTGHQPQHF.

The J gene is TRBJ1-1, the V gene TRBV5-1; D remains ambiguous. Trimming shortened V by 2 bases and J by 0 bases, and 11 bases separated the two germline ends. Germline CDR1 SGHRS, CDR2 YFSETQ. The CDR3 is 15 residues long. The CDR3 spells CASSLDSGMNTEAFF. The CDR3 region has the DNA TGCGCCAGCAGCTTAGATTCAGGCATGAACACTGAAGCTTTCTTT.

The chain joins TRBV7-2 to TRBJ2-2; no definite D call. The CDR3 contains 15 residues. Looked up from germline, CDR1 is SGHTA and CDR2 is FQGNSA. The V gene lost 1 base and the J gene lost 6 bases, with 12 bases spanning the gap. CDR3 bases: TGTGCCAGCAGCTTAGTTCTAGTCGGTGCCGGGGAGCTGTTTTTT. The encoded protein is CASSLVLVGAGELFF.

The chain couples TRBV19 to TRBJ2-3, with TRBD2 matching over 7 bases. CDR1 and CDR2 (germline): LNHDA, SQIVND (reference sequence). There are 16 residues in the CDR3. J lost 4 bases, V lost 1 base, and 8 bases had no gene match. Here the CDR3 DNA reads TGTGCCAGTAGTATAGGTTCTCTTGGGAGGGCAGATACGCAGTATTTT. It encodes CASSIGSLGRADTQYF.

The rearrangement joins TRBV7-2 to TRBJ1-1, with a weak D call TRBD1 (6 bases). Per germline, CDR1 SGHTA and CDR2 FQGNSA. The CDR3 is 15 amino acids. Between the trimmed V and J ends, which lost 3 bases and 1 base, there was a span of 12 bases. CDR3 DNA: TGTGCCAGCAGCTTGGCGGGGGCCCCGAACACTGAAGCTTTCTTT. It specifies CASSLAGAPNTEAFF. Full variable domain (outside the CDR3, taken from reference TRBV7-2 and TRBJ1-1): GAGVSQSPSNKVTEKGKDVELRCDPISGHTALYWYRQSLGQGLEFLIYFQGNSAPDKSGLPSDRFSAERTGGSVSTLTIQRTQQEDSAVYLCASSLAGAPNTEAFFGQGTRLTVV.

This clone was detected only once. The gene calls are TRBV27 and TRBJ2-1; D is perhaps TRBD2 (5 bases). The CDR3 totals 14 residues. CDR1 is MNHEY and CDR2 is SMNVEV in the germline V gene (reference sequence). V lost 5 bases and J 3 bases, leaving 11 bases between the germline ends. CDR3 amino acids: CASSPSGIYNEQFF. The DNA of the CDR3 is TGTGCCAGCAGTCCGAGCGGCATCTACAATGAGCAGTTCTTC.

The chain has TRBV30 and TRBJ1-2, with TRBD1 matching 7 bases. The ends lost 3 bases at V and 0 bases at J; junction bases unmatched: 7. CDR1 and CDR2 (germline): GTSNPN, SVGIG (reference sequence). There are 15 residues in the CDR3. The DNA of the CDR3 is TGTGCCTGGAGGAAGTTGGGACAGACTAACTATGGCTACACCTTC. Protein sequence: CAWRKLGQTNYGYTF.

The V and J genes are TRBV18 and TRBJ1-2; TRBD1 is a possible D gene (6 bases). In germline, CDR1 is KGHSH, CDR2 LQKENI. There are 13 residues in the CDR3. The V gene lost 6 bases and the J gene lost 3 bases, with 11 bases spanning the gap. The DNA for the CDR3 is TGTGCCAGCTCCCCGGACAGTTACTATGGCTACACCTTC. It specifies CASSPDSYYGYTF.

The CDR3 DNA sequence: TGTGCCTGGAGCCGACTAGGGAGCTCCTATAATTCACCCCTCCACTTT. This gives the protein CAWSRLGSSYNSPLHF. The chain links TRBV30 to TRBJ1-6; the D is unclear. The V and J ends lost 3 bases and 0 bases respectively, with 12 bases between them. Per germline, CDR1 GTSNPN and CDR2 SVGIG (reference sequence). The CDR3 sequence is 16 residues long.

The rearrangement joins TRBV11-2 to TRBJ2-5; 10 nucleotides match TRBD1. The trim removed 5 bases at V and 6 bases at J, leaving 6 bases unmatched. This CDR3 contains 14 residues. CDR1 and CDR2 (germline): SGHAT, FQNNGV. The CDR3 DNA reads TGTGCCAGCAGCGCCGGGACAGGGGCGCAGACCCAGTACTTC. This gives the protein CASSAGTGAQTQYF.

This chain uses TRBV11-2 with TRBJ2-5, with D tentatively TRBD1 (6 bases). V dropped 5 bases and J dropped 1 base, with 11 bases sitting between them. Germline V gene lookup returns CDR1 SGHAT and CDR2 FQNNGV. CDR3 length: 14 residues. This CDR3 is CASSMGHRQETQYF. The CDR3 coding sequence is TGTGCCAGCAGCATGGGACACCGCCAAGAGACCCAGTACTTC.

V and J are TRBV19 and TRBJ2-6; TRBD1 aligns across 10 bases. The CDR3 is made up of 18 amino acids. The V gene's germline CDR1 is LNHDA and CDR2 SQIVND (reference sequence). V lost 3 bases, J lost 2 bases, and 7 bases stayed unmatched. CDR3: CASSIWTGGFAGANVLTF. The CDR3 nucleotides read TGTGCCAGTAGTATCTGGACAGGGGGTTTTGCTGGGGCCAACGTCCTGACTTTC. The variable domain in full, completed from reference TRBV19 and TRBJ2-6, reads DGGITQSPKYLFRKEGQNVTLSCEQNLNHDAMYWYRQDPGQGLRLIYYSQIVNDFQKGDIAEGYSVSREKKESFPLTVTSAQKNPTAFYLCASSIWTGGFAGANVLTFGAGSRLTVL.

Note on this clone: This may arise from a read error, as a much more abundant clone is one base away. The chain is built from TRBV7-9 and TRBJ2-2, with 7 bases aligning to TRBD2. The CDR3 is made up of 15 amino acids. Per germline, CDR1 SEHNR and CDR2 FQNEAQ (reference sequence). J lost 0 bases, V lost 2 bases, and 0 bases had no gene match. CDR3 region: CASSLLAANTGELFF. The CDR3 bases are TGTGCCAGCAGCTTACTAGCGGCGAACACCGGGGAGCTGTTTTTT. The full variable domain, in which reference TRBV7-9 and TRBJ2-2 provide the parts outside the CDR3, is DTGVSQNPRHKITKRGQNVTFRCDPISEHNRLYWYRQTLGQGPEFLTYFQNEAQLEKSRLLSDRFSAERPKGSFSTLEIQRTEQGDSAMYLCASSLLAANTGELFFGEGSRLTVL.

The chain couples TRBV6-5 to TRBJ2-7, with TRBD2 matching 9 bases. Germline-derived CDR1 and CDR2 are MNHEY and SVGAGI. With 0 bases clipped from V and 2 bases from J, the junction kept 2 bases outside the gene matches. The CDR3 consists of 15 residues. In nucleotides, the CDR3 is TGTGCCAGCAGTTACTCGGGACTAGCACCCTACGAGCAGTACTTC. Its protein is CASSYSGLAPYEQYF.

The V gene is TRBV7-2, the J gene TRBJ1-1; 9 bases fit TRBD1. CDR3 length: 14 residues. The germline V gene has CDR1 SGHTA and CDR2 FQGNSA. The trim removed 4 bases at V and 4 bases at J, leaving 4 bases unmatched. The CDR3 region has the DNA TGTGCCAGCAGCTCCGCGACAGGGGGCACTGAAGCTTTCTTT. Translated: CASSSATGGTEAFF. Based on the CDR3 plus reference TRBV7-2 and TRBJ1-1, the full variable domain is GAGVSQSPSNKVTEKGKDVELRCDPISGHTALYWYRQSLGQGLEFLIYFQGNSAPDKSGLPSDRFSAERTGGSVSTLTIQRTQQEDSAVYLCASSSATGGTEAFFGQGTRLTVV.

The J gene is TRBJ2-7, the V gene TRBV19; 8 bases match TRBD2. This CDR3 has 17 residues. CDR1 and CDR2 from the germline V gene are LNHDA and SQIVND (reference sequence). V shed 3 bases and J 1 base; nucleotides not matched to a gene: 11. The CDR3 here is CASSIRLGSGGSYEQYF. As DNA, the CDR3 is TGTGCCAGTAGTATCCGACTGGGCAGCGGGGGTTCCTACGAGCAGTACTTC.

The chain combines TRBV2 with TRBJ1-2; D may be TRBD1 (6 bases). Germline V gives CDR1 SNHLY, CDR2 FYNNEI. Between the trimmed V and J ends, which lost 6 bases and 4 bases, there was a span of 24 bases. This CDR3 spans 17 amino acids. The CDR3 spells CASSRATPSDRRYGYTF. The CDR3 nucleotides read TGTGCCAGCAGCCGCGCCACCCCCTCAGACAGGCGCTATGGCTACACCTTC.

This chain uses TRBV28 with TRBJ1-4, with TRBD1 as a possible D gene (5 bases). Trimming shortened V by 8 bases and J by 11 bases, and 15 bases separated the two germline ends. This CDR3 is built from 12 residues. Germline V gives CDR1 MDHEN, CDR2 SYDVKM. In nucleotides, the CDR3 is TGTGCCAGCGGGGGGGACCACCGGAAACTGTTTTTT. This gives the protein CASGGDHRKLFF.

This clone showed up just once. This chain uses TRBV6-5 with TRBJ2-7; TRBD1 aligns across 8 bases. Germline V gene data show CDR1 as MNHEY and CDR2 as SVGAGI. CDR3 length equals 15 residues. J was trimmed by 3 bases and V by 4 bases; bases with no gene match: 8. This chain's CDR3 is CASSSPRTGYYEQYF. In nucleotides, the CDR3 is TGTGCCAGCAGTTCCCCACGGACAGGGTACTACGAGCAGTACTTC.

This clone was detected once. V gene TRBV27 combines with J gene TRBJ1-6; no firm D call. Between the trimmed V and J ends, which lost 8 bases and 5 bases, there was a span of 4 bases. CDR3 size: 11 residues. The germline V gene has CDR1 MNHEY and CDR2 SMNVEV (reference sequence). CDR3 bases: TGTGCCAGCGGGCATAATTCACCCCTCCACTTT. Encoded protein: CASGHNSPLHF.

This clone showed up many times. CDR3 DNA sequence: TGTGCCAGCTCCAAAGGCCAGACAAATTCACCCCTCCACTTT. Protein sequence: CASSKGQTNSPLHF. V is TRBV7-9 and J is TRBJ1-6, with no clear D. CDR3 size: 14 residues. Trimming cost V 8 bases and J 7 bases, with 15 bases left between them. The germline V gene encodes CDR1 SEHNR and CDR2 FQNEAQ (reference sequence).

This clone is a singleton in its sample. The CDR3 region is CSVGKGPANAVVGELFF. The CDR3 DNA reads as TGCAGCGTTGGGAAGGGGCCAGCCAACGCCGTGGTTGGGGAGCTGTTTTTT. The genes are TRBV29-1 and TRBJ2-2, with D possibly TRBD1 on 5 matching bases. This CDR3 is 17 amino acids long. Trimming removed 4 bases at V and 8 bases at J, with 26 bases between. The germline CDR1 and CDR2 sequences are SQVTM and ANQGSEA.

This clone occurred once. V is TRBV7-2 and J is TRBJ1-3, with D unresolved. From germline, CDR1 is SGHTA and CDR2 FQGNSA. Trimming took 7 bases from V and 2 from J, leaving 9 bases between them. CDR3 length equals 13 residues. The CDR3 here is CASTQNPGNTIYF. CDR3 sequence (DNA): TGTGCCAGCACGCAGAATCCTGGAAACACCATATATTTT. Using reference TRBV7-2 and TRBJ1-3 for the parts outside the CDR3, the full variable domain is GAGVSQSPSNKVTEKGKDVELRCDPISGHTALYWYRQSLGQGLEFLIYFQGNSAPDKSGLPSDRFSAERTGGSVSTLTIQRTQQEDSAVYLCASTQNPGNTIYFGEGSWLTVV.